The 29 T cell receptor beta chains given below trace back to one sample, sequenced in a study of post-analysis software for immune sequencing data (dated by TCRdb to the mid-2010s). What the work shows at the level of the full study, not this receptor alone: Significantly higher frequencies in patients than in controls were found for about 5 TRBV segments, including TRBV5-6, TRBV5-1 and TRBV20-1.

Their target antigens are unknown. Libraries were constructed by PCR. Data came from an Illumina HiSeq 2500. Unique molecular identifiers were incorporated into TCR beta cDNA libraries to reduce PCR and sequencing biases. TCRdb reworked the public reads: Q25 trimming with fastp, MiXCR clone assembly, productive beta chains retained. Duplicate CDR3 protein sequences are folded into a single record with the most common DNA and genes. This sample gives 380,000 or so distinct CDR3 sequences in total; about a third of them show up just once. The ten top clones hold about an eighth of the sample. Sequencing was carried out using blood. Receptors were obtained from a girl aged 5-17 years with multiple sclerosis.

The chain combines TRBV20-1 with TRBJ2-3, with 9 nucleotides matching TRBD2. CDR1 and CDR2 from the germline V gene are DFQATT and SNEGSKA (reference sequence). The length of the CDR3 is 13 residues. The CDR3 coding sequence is TGCAGCACTGGCCTAGCGGGGATGGATACGCAGTATTTT. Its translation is CSTGLAGMDTQYF.

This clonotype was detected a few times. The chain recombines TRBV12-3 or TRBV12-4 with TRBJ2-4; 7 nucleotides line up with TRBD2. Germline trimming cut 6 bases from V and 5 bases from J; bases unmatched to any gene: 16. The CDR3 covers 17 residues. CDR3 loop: CASRPNLGGGRENIQYF. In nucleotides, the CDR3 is TGTGCCAGCAGACCAAACCTGGGTGGGGGGAGGGAAAACATTCAGTACTTC.

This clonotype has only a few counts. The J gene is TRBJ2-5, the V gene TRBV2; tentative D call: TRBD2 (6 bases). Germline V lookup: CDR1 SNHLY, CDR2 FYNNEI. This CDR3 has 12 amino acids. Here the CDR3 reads CVAGGIRETQYF. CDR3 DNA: TGTGTCGCAGGCGGGATCCGGGAGACCCAGTACTTC.

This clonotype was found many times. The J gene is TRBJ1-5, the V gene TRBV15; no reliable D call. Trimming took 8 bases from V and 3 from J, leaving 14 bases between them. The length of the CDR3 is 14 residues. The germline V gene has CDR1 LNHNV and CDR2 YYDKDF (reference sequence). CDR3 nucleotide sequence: TGTGCCACCGCTCCCTGGGGAATCAATCAGCCCCAGCATTTT. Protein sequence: CATAPWGINQPQHF.

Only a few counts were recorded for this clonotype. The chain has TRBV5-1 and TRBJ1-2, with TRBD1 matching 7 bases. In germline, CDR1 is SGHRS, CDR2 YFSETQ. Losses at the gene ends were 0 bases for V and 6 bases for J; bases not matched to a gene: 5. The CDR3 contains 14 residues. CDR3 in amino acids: CASSLGQGEDGYTF. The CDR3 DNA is TGCGCCAGCAGCTTGGGACAGGGCGAGGATGGCTACACCTTC.

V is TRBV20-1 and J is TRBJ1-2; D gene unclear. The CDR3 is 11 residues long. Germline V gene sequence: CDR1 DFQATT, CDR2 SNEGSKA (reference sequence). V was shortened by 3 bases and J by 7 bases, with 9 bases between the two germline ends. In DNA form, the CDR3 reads TGCAGTGCTAGGACCGTACTTGGCTACACCTTC. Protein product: CSARTVLGYTF.

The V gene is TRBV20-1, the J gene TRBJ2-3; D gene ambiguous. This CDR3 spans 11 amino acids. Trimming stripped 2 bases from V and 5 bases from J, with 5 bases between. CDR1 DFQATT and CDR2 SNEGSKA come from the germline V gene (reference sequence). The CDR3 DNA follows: TGCAGTGCTAGACAGATAGATACGCAGTATTTT. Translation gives CSARQIDTQYF.

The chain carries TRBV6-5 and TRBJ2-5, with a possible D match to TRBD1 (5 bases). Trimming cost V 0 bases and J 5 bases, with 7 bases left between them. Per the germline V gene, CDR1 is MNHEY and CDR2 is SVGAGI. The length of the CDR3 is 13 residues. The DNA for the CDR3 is TGTGCCAGCAGTTACTCAGGGGTCGAGACCCAGTACTTC. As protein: CASSYSGVETQYF.

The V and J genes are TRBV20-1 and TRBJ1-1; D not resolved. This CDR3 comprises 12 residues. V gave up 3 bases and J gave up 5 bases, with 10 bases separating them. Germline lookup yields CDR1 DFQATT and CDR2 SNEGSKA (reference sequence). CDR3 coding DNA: TGCAGTGCTAGCTGGGTGGGGACTGAAGCTTTCTTT. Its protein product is CSASWVGTEAFF.

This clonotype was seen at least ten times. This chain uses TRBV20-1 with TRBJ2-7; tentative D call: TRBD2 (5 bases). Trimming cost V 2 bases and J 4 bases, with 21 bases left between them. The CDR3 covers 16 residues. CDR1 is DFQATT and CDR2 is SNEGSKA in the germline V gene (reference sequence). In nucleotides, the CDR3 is TGCAGTGCTAGACCCTCCCCCGGGATGATTTCATACGAGCAGTACTTC. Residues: CSARPSPGMISYEQYF.

The CDR3 spells CSARDPLMNTEAFF. For the CDR3, the DNA is TGCAGTGCCAGGGATCCGTTAATGAACACTGAAGCTTTCTTT. This chain uses TRBV20-1 with TRBJ1-1, with D perhaps matching TRBD1 (5 bases). This CDR3 has 14 amino acids. Germline CDR1 is DFQATT and CDR2 is SNEGSKA (reference sequence). V was clipped by 6 bases and J by 0 bases, with 14 bases between them.

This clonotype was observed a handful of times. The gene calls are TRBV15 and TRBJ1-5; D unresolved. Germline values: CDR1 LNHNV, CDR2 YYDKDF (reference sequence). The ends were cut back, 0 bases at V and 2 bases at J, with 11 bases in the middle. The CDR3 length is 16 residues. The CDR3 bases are TGTGCCACCAGCAGAGAGGAAAGTTTTGGCAATCAGCCCCAGCATTTT. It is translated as CATSREESFGNQPQHF. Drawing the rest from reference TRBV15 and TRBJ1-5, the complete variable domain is DAMVIQNPRYQVTQFGKPVTLSCSQTLNHNVMYWYQQKSSQAPKLLFHYYDKDFNNEADTPDNFQSRRPNTSFCFLDIRSPGLGDTAMYLCATSREESFGNQPQHFGDGTRLSIL.

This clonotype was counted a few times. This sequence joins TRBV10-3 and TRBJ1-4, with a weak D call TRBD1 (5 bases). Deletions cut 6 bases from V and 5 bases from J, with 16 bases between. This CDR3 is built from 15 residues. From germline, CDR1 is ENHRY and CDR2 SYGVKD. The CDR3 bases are TGTGCCATCAGCGCTGACTTAGGGGCGAATGAAAAACTGTTTTTT. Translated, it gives CAISADLGANEKLFF.

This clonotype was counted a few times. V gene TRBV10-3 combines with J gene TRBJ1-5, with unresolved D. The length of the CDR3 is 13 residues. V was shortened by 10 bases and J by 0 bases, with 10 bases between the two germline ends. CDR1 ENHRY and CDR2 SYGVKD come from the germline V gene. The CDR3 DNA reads TGTGCCAACCCGAGGAATAGCAATCAGCCCCAGCATTTT. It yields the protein CANPRNSNQPQHF.

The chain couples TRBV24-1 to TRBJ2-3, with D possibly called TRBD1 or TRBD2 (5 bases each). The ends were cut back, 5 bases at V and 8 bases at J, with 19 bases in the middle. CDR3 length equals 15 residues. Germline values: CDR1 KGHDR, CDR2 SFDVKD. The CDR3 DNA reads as TGTGCCACCAGTGGCGGAGGACCCTCTAGGGGTACGCAGTATTTT. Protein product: CATSGGGPSRGTQYF.

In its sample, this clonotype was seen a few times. CDR3 in amino acids: CASRGPGLYLADTQYF. Written as DNA, the CDR3 is TGTGCCAGTAGAGGTCCGGGACTCTACTTGGCAGATACGCAGTATTTT. The chain employs TRBV19 and TRBJ2-3, with a weak D call TRBD2 (6 bases). V was cut by 6 bases and J by 4 bases, with 20 bases left in between. This CDR3 spans 16 amino acids. Germline V gene data show CDR1 as LNHDA and CDR2 as SQIVND (reference sequence).

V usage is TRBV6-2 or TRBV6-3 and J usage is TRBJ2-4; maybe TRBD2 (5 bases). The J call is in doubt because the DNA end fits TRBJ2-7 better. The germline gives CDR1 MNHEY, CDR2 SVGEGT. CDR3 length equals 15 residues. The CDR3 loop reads CASSSHSKRGNEQYF. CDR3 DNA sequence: TGTGCCAGCAGTTCTCATTCTAAACGGGGTAACGAGCAGTACTTC.

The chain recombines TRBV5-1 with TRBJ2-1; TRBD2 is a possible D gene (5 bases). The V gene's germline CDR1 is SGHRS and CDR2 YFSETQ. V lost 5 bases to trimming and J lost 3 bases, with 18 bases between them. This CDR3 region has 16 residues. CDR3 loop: CASSPSSSTFYNEQFF. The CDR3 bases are TGCGCCAGCAGTCCCTCTTCTAGCACCTTCTACAATGAGCAGTTCTTC.

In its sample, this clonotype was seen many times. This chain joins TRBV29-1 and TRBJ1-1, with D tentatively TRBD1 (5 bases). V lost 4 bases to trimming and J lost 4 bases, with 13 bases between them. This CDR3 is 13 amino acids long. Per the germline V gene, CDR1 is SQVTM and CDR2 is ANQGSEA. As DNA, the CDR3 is TGCAGCGTTGTACAGCGGGGGGTCACTGAAGCTTTCTTT. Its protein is CSVVQRGVTEAFF. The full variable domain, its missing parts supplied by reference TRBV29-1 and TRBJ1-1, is SAVISQKPSRDICQRGTSLTIQCQVDSQVTMMFWYRQQPGQSLTLIATANQGSEATYESGFVIDKFPISRPNLTFSTLTVSNMSPEDSSIYLCSVVQRGVTEAFFGQGTRLTVV.

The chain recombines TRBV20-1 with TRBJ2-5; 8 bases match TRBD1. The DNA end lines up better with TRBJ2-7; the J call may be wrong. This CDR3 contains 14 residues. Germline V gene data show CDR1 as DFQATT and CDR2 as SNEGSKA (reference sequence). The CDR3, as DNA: TGCAGCTCCCGGGTCCATGACAGGGGCAACGAGCAGTACTTC. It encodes CSSRVHDRGNEQYF.

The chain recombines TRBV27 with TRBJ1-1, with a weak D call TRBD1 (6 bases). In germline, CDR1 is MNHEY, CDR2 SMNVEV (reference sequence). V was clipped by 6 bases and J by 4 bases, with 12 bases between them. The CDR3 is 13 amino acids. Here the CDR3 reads CASSWGLGTEAFF. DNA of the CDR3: TGTGCCAGCAGCTGGGGGCTTGGCACTGAAGCTTTCTTT.

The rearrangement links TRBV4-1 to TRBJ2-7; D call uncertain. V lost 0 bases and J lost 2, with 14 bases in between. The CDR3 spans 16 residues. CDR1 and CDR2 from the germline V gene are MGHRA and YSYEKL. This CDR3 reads CASSQEKRDGAYEQYF. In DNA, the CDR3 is TGCGCCAGCAGCCAAGAGAAAAGAGACGGAGCCTACGAGCAGTACTTC.

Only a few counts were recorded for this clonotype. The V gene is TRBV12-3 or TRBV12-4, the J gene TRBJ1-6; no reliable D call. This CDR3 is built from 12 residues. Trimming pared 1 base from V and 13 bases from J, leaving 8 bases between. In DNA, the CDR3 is TGTGCCAGCAGTTTAGACCTTCCGCCCCTCCACTTT. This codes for CASSLDLPPLHF.

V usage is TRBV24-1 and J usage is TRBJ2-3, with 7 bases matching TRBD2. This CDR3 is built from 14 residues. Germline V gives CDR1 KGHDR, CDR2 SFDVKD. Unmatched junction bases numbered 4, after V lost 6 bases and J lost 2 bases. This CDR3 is CATSTGGVTDTQYF. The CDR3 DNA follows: TGTGCCACCAGTACGGGGGGAGTCACAGATACGCAGTATTTT.

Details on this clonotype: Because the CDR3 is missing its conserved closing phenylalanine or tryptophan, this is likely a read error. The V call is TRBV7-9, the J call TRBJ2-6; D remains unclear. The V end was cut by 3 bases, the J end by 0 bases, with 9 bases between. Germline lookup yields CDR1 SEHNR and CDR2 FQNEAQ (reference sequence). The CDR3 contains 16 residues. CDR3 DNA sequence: TGTGCCAGCAGCTTTGAAATTATCTCTGGGGCCAACGTCCTGACTGTC. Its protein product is CASSFEIISGANVLTV.

The CDR3, as DNA: TGTGCCAGCAGGGATCTCGTCCTGGGCCATGAGCAGTACTTC. Its protein product is CASRDLVLGHEQYF. The chain employs TRBV11-2 and TRBJ2-5; unclear D gene. The CDR3 covers 14 residues. V was shortened by 6 bases and J by 11 bases, with 22 bases between the two germline ends. Germline V gene sequence: CDR1 SGHAT, CDR2 FQNNGV.

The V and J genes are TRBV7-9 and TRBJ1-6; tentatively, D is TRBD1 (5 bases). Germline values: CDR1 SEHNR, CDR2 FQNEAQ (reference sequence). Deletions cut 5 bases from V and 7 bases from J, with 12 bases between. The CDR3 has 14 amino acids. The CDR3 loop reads CASSRGEGNSPLHF. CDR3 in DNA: TGTGCCAGCAGCCGGGGGGAGGGCAATTCACCCCTCCACTTT.

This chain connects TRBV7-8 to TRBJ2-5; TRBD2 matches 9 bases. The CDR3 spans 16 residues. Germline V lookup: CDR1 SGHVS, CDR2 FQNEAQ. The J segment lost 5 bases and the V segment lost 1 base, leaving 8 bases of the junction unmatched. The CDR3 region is CASSLVLGGGAETQYF. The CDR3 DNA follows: TGTGCCAGCAGCTTAGTTTTGGGCGGGGGGGCGGAGACCCAGTACTTC.

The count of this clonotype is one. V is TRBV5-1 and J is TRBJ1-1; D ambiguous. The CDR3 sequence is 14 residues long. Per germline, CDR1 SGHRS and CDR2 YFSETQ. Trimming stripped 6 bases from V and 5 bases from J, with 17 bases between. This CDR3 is CASKNREEGTEAFF. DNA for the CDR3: TGCGCCAGCAAGAACCGGGAGGAAGGGACTGAAGCTTTCTTT.